This entry lists 30 T cell receptor beta chains sequenced from one sample in a study of CD8+ T cells in alopecia areata. Treatment indicated: oral pan-JAK inhibitor, 5-10 mg twice daily. Extraction and reverse transcription of RNA yielded cDNA as the sequencing template. Libraries were prepared by immunoSEQ multiplex PCR; TCRdb keeps only in-frame clonotypes and omits some of them. This table has more than 110,000 clones, 45% to 65% appearing once. Sequencing used CD8+ T cells sorted from blood, obtained at week 4, from a patient treated with tofacitinib. These receptors all stem from a human donor with alopecia areata.

About this clone itself: This sample includes further DNA sequences coding for the same CDR3. The chain recombines TRBV2 with TRBJ1-1; the D gene is possibly TRBD1 (5 bases). V shed 8 bases and J shed 7 bases, with 17 bases lying between them. This CDR3 has 13 amino acids. Germline CDR1 and CDR2: SNHLY and FYNNEI. The CDR3 DNA sequence: TGTGCCAGCCTCCCCGAGAGGGGTGTTGAAGCTTTCTTT. Encoded protein: CASLPERGVEAFF.

The chain combines TRBV27 with TRBJ1-2, with 7 bases that match TRBD1. Trimming took 5 bases from V and 3 from J; bases not matched to a gene: 6. This CDR3 spans 14 amino acids. From germline, CDR1 is MNHEY and CDR2 SMNVEV (reference sequence). CDR3 amino acids: CASSPPGQYYGYTF. The CDR3 bases are TGTGCCAGCAGTCCGCCGGGACAGTACTATGGCTACACCTTC.

The chain couples TRBV5-6 to TRBJ2-5; no definite D call. CDR1 and CDR2 from the germline V gene are SGHDT and YYEEEE. The CDR3 is made up of 13 amino acids. The V end was cut by 2 bases, the J end by 2 bases, with 7 bases between. CDR3 sequence (DNA): TGTGCCAGCAGCTTCATGATGCAAGAGACCCAGTACTTC. Its protein product is CASSFMMQETQYF.

The chain recombines TRBV13 with TRBJ2-7; 7 nucleotides line up with TRBD2. The CDR3 length is 13 residues. Germline CDR1 and CDR2: PRHDT and FYEKMQ (reference sequence). The V segment lost 1 base and the J segment 7 bases; nucleotides outside the gene matches: 4. The CDR3 coding sequence is TGTGCCAGCAGCTTAGAGAGTAGCGGGGAGCAGTACTTC. Amino acids: CASSLESSGEQYF.

This chain joins TRBV30 and TRBJ1-2; D not certain. Germline CDR1 reads GTSNPN; CDR2 reads SVGIG (reference sequence). The CDR3 covers 14 residues. Trimming removed 4 bases at V and 3 bases at J, with 15 bases between. The CDR3 sequence: CAWIMAGGDYGYTF. CDR3 sequence (DNA): TGTGCCTGGATCATGGCAGGCGGTGACTATGGCTACACCTTC.

The chain carries TRBV6-5 and TRBJ1-1, with a weak D call TRBD1 (5 bases). The germline CDR1 and CDR2 sequences are MNHEY and SVGAGI. This CDR3 contains 16 residues. V lost 2 bases to trimming and J lost 4 bases, with 17 bases between them. CDR3 amino acids: CASSYANPGDGTEAFF. The CDR3 nucleotides are TGTGCCAGCAGTTACGCCAACCCGGGGGACGGCACTGAAGCTTTCTTT.

The J gene is TRBJ1-1, the V gene TRBV4-1; D not certain. V was pared by 4 bases and J by 0 bases, with 6 bases between. This CDR3 spans 13 amino acids. Germline assignment: CDR1 MGHRA and CDR2 YSYEKL. The DNA for the CDR3 is TGCGCCAGCAGCCTGACGATGAACACTGAAGCTTTCTTT. Translation gives CASSLTMNTEAFF.

This chain uses TRBV11-2 with TRBJ2-1; the D call may be TRBD1 or TRBD2 (5 bases each). The CDR3 runs 15 residues. With 2 bases removed from V and 2 bases from J, the gap between germline ends came to 10 bases. The germline gives CDR1 SGHAT, CDR2 FQNNGV. CDR3 loop: CASSLIRGPYNEQFF. The CDR3 region has the DNA TGTGCCAGCAGCTTAATACGGGGACCCTACAATGAGCAGTTCTTC.

The chain combines TRBV6-1 with TRBJ1-5; D possibly corresponds to TRBD1 (5 bases). The CDR3 length is 16 residues. V dropped 0 bases and J dropped 2 bases, with 11 bases sitting between them. Germline values: CDR1 MNHNS, CDR2 SASEGT. CDR3 residues: CASSEASGQGNQPQHF. CDR3 in DNA: TGTGCCAGCAGTGAAGCCTCGGGGCAGGGCAATCAGCCCCAGCATTTT.

The chain combines TRBV6-6 with TRBJ1-5; 9 bases fit TRBD1. This CDR3 has 15 amino acids. Germline lookup yields CDR1 MNHNY and CDR2 SVGAGI (reference sequence). The ends lost 5 bases at V and 5 bases at J; junction bases unmatched: 7. The chain's CDR3 is CASSPLGTGYQPQHF. CDR3 in DNA: TGTGCCAGCAGTCCCCTAGGGACAGGGTATCAGCCCCAGCATTTT.

The genes are TRBV4-3 and TRBJ2-1; no firm D call. Germline assignment: CDR1 LGHNA and CDR2 YSLEER. CDR3 length: 12 residues. V lost 2 bases and J lost 7, with 6 bases in between. CDR3: CASSQRSNEQFF. For the CDR3, the DNA is TGCGCCAGCAGCCAACGGTCGAATGAGCAGTTCTTC.

The rearrangement uses TRBV30 and TRBJ2-1, with a tentative D call TRBD2 (6 bases). The CDR3 extends over 11 amino acids. The germline V gene encodes CDR1 GTSNPN and CDR2 SVGIG (reference sequence). Trimming left V 2 bases short and J 9 bases short, with 8 bases between. CDR3 nucleotide sequence: TGTGCCTGGAGTATGGGGGGTGAGCAGTTCTTC. Translation gives CAWSMGGEQFF.

The chain uses TRBV29-1 and TRBJ1-1, with a tentative D call TRBD1 (5 bases). Germline V gives CDR1 SQVTM, CDR2 ANQGSEA. The CDR3 covers 16 residues. Trimming cost V 2 bases and J 3 bases, with 19 bases left between them. CDR3 sequence: CSVEFKFGALDTEAFF. The CDR3 bases are TGCAGCGTTGAATTCAAGTTCGGGGCCCTTGACACTGAAGCTTTCTTT.

This sequence joins TRBV6-5 and TRBJ2-5; tentative D call: TRBD1 (5 bases). This CDR3 is 13 amino acids long. V was trimmed by 5 bases and J by 5 bases, leaving 12 bases between them. Germline assignment: CDR1 MNHEY and CDR2 SVGAGI. Here the CDR3 reads CASSLGPQETQYF. The CDR3 nucleotides are TGTGCCAGCAGTCTGGGGCCGCAGGAGACCCAGTACTTC.

This sequence joins TRBV19 and TRBJ2-3; D gene uncertain. Germline V gene data show CDR1 as LNHDA and CDR2 as SQIVND (reference sequence). The CDR3 is made up of 13 amino acids. The V and J ends lost 5 bases and 6 bases respectively, with 12 bases between them. The CDR3 loop is CASSPLLWDTQYF. The CDR3 DNA reads as TGTGCCAGTAGTCCGCTCTTATGGGATACGCAGTATTTT. Drawing the rest from reference TRBV19 and TRBJ2-3, the complete variable domain is DGGITQSPKYLFRKEGQNVTLSCEQNLNHDAMYWYRQDPGQGLRLIYYSQIVNDFQKGDIAEGYSVSREKKESFPLTVTSAQKNPTAFYLCASSPLLWDTQYFGPGTRLTVL.

This chain connects TRBV7-6 to TRBJ2-7, with TRBD2 matching over 10 bases. Germline lookup yields CDR1 SGHVS and CDR2 FNYEAQ. The CDR3 length is 15 residues. Unmatched junction bases numbered 3, after V lost 4 bases and J lost 0 bases. CDR3 loop: CASSSLAGDSYEQYF. The CDR3 DNA sequence: TGTGCCAGCAGCTCCCTAGCGGGGGACTCCTACGAGCAGTACTTC.

This clone was picked up a small number of times. The chain joins TRBV30 to TRBJ1-1; possible D gene TRBD1, 5 bases. Germline V gene lookup returns CDR1 GTSNPN and CDR2 SVGIG (reference sequence). The CDR3 contains 12 residues. The germline V and J ends were trimmed by 3 bases and 4 bases, with 9 bases remaining between them. In DNA, the CDR3 is TGTGCCTGGAGCTGGGGGGGCACTGAAGCTTTCTTT. Its translation is CAWSWGGTEAFF.

This rearrangement joins TRBV2 to TRBJ2-1, with 7 bases aligning to TRBD2. J gave up 0 bases and V 3 bases, and 5 bases lay outside the gene matches. Germline lookup yields CDR1 SNHLY and CDR2 FYNNEI. The CDR3 is 16 amino acids. The CDR3, as DNA: TGTGCCAGCAGTGAGAGAGCGGGACTCTCCTACAATGAGCAGTTCTTC. It translates to CASSERAGLSYNEQFF.

V gene TRBV7-9 combines with J gene TRBJ2-7, with D maybe TRBD1 (5 bases). CDR3 length equals 13 residues. Germline values: CDR1 SEHNR, CDR2 FQNEAQ (reference sequence). Trimming took off 3 bases at V and 4 bases at J, with 10 bases between the two ends. CDR3 residues: CASSFGRDYEQYF. CDR3 sequence (DNA): TGTGCCAGCAGCTTTGGCAGGGATTACGAGCAGTACTTC.

The V and J genes are TRBV27 and TRBJ1-2; 9 nucleotides match TRBD1. The CDR3 spans 13 residues. Trimming took 6 bases from V and 2 from J; bases not matched to a gene: 1. Per germline, CDR1 MNHEY and CDR2 SMNVEV (reference sequence). CDR3: CASRGTGNYGYTF. The CDR3 DNA sequence: TGTGCCAGCAGGGGGACAGGGAACTATGGCTACACCTTC.

V and J are TRBV29-1 and TRBJ1-1; 9 bases are a match to TRBD1. V lost 7 bases and J lost 4; bases outside the gene matches: 13. The germline CDR1 and CDR2 sequences are SQVTM and ANQGSEA. The CDR3 loop spans 15 amino acids. The CDR3 reads CSAVGDRVAGTEAFF. The CDR3 bases are TGCAGCGCAGTTGGGGACAGGGTTGCAGGCACTGAAGCTTTCTTT. Together with reference TRBV29-1 and TRBJ1-1, the CDR3 gives the full variable domain: SAVISQKPSRDICQRGTSLTIQCQVDSQVTMMFWYRQQPGQSLTLIATANQGSEATYESGFVIDKFPISRPNLTFSTLTVSNMSPEDSSIYLCSAVGDRVAGTEAFFGQGTRLTVV.

This sequence joins TRBV9 and TRBJ2-7; no clear D. This CDR3 region has 14 residues. Trimming took off 4 bases at V and 5 bases at J, with 16 bases between the two ends. CDR1 and CDR2 from the germline V gene are SGDLS and YYNGEE. CDR3 sequence (DNA): TGTGCCAGCAGCCCCCAAGCATCCAGCCACGAGCAGTACTTC. Translated: CASSPQASSHEQYF.

The chain recombines TRBV5-4 with TRBJ2-3; 12 positions agree with TRBD1. V shed 9 bases, J shed 5 bases, and the junction held 7 bases outside the gene matches. The length of the CDR3 is 14 residues. In germline, CDR1 is SGHNT, CDR2 YYREEE (reference sequence). The CDR3 sequence is CATRDRGQLDTQYF. DNA for the CDR3: TGTGCCACCAGGGACAGGGGGCAGTTAGATACGCAGTATTTT.

The V call is TRBV15, the J call TRBJ1-6, with D perhaps TRBD1 (6 bases). The CDR3 length is 17 residues. Germline V CDR1 and CDR2: LNHNV, YYDKDF (reference sequence). With 4 bases removed from V and 0 bases from J, the gap between germline ends came to 13 bases. This CDR3 reads CATSTEGGSSYNSPLHF. DNA of the CDR3: TGTGCCACCAGCACCGAGGGGGGCAGCTCCTATAATTCACCCCTCCACTTT.

DNA of the CDR3: TGTGCCAGCAGCTTTCCCGAGGGACAACGAGACTACGAGCAGTACTTC. This codes for CASSFPEGQRDYEQYF. This chain connects TRBV11-2 to TRBJ2-7, with D tentatively TRBD1 (6 bases). The CDR3 loop spans 16 amino acids. V shed 3 bases and J shed 3 bases, with 18 bases lying between them. Germline-derived CDR1 and CDR2 are SGHAT and FQNNGV. The variable domain in full, completed from reference TRBV11-2 and TRBJ2-7, reads EAGVAQSPRYKIIEKRQSVAFWCNPISGHATLYWYQQILGQGPKLLIQFQNNGVVDDSQLPKDRFSAERLKGVDSTLKIQPAKLEDSAVYLCASSFPEGQRDYEQYFGPGTRLTVT.

This clone was counted between two and nine times. The gene calls are TRBV5-6 and TRBJ1-1, with D maybe TRBD1 (6 bases). V shed 5 bases and J shed 5 bases, with 13 bases lying between them. Germline V CDR1 and CDR2: SGHDT, YYEEEE. There are 13 residues in the CDR3. The CDR3 here is CASRVTGNTEAFF. The CDR3 DNA sequence: TGTGCCAGCAGAGTAACAGGGAATACTGAAGCTTTCTTT.

This chain joins TRBV30 and TRBJ1-1; TRBD1 is a possible D gene (5 bases). Trimming stripped 2 bases from V and 2 bases from J, with 9 bases between. Germline-derived CDR1 and CDR2 are GTSNPN and SVGIG (reference sequence). CDR3 length equals 13 residues. Written as DNA, the CDR3 is TGTGCCTGGAGTCCCAGGGCCAACACTGAAGCTTTCTTT. Translation: CAWSPRANTEAFF. The entire variable domain, with the rest obtained from reference TRBV30 and TRBJ1-1, is as follows: SQTIHQWPATLVQPVGSPLSLECTVEGTSNPNLYWYRQAAGRGLQLLFYSVGIGQISSEVPQNLSASRPQDRQFILSSKKLLLSDSGFYLCAWSPRANTEAFFGQGTRLTVV.

The V and J genes are TRBV4-2 and TRBJ1-5; D is unclear. Trimming took 0 bases from V and 3 from J, leaving 9 bases between them. CDR1 LGHNA and CDR2 YNFKEQ come from the germline V gene. This CDR3 comprises 15 residues. CDR3 bases: TGTGCCAGCAGCCAAGAGGGCAGTCCCAATCAGCCCCAGCATTTT. Translation gives CASSQEGSPNQPQHF.

The genes are TRBV30 and TRBJ2-1; 9 bases map to TRBD2. The CDR3 consists of 14 residues. V lost 1 base, J lost 7 bases, and 5 bases stayed unmatched. The germline CDR1 and CDR2 sequences are GTSNPN and SVGIG (reference sequence). The CDR3 DNA reads as TGTGCCTGGAGTGGGCTAGCGGGGCTGAATGAGCAGTTCTTC. It is translated as CAWSGLAGLNEQFF.

The CDR3 loop is CASKEGGNQETQYF. The CDR3 DNA follows: TGTGCCAGCAAAGAGGGGGGGAACCAAGAGACCCAGTACTTC. V usage is TRBV5-4 and J usage is TRBJ2-5, with D perhaps TRBD2 (7 bases). V was cut by 6 bases and J by 0 bases, with 12 bases left in between. The CDR3 runs 14 residues. Looked up from germline, CDR1 is SGHNT and CDR2 is YYREEE (reference sequence).